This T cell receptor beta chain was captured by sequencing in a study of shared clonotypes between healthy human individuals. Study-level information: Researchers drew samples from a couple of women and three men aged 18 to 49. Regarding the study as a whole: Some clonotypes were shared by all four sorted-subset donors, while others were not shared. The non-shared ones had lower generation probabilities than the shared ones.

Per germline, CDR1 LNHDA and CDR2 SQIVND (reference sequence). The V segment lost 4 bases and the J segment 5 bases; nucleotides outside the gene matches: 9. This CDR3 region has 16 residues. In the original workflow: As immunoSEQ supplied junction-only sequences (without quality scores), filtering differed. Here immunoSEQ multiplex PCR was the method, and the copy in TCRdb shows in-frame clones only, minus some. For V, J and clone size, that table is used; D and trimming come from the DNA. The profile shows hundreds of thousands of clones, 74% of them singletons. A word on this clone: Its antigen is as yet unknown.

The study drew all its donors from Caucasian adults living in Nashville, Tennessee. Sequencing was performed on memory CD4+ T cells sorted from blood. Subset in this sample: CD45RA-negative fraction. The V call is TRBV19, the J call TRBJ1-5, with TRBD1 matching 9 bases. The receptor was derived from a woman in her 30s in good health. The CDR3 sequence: CASSRTGAIGDQPQHF. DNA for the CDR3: TGTGCCAGTAGTAGGACAGGGGCGATAGGTGATCAGCCCCAGCATTTT.